The entry below describes one T cell receptor (beta chain). What it binds is not known. The data belong to a study of cytomegalovirus exposure and HLA in healthy donors. On the study more broadly: Genotyping showed roughly 77% of roughly 400 donors falling in the Caucasian-associated ancestry cluster. Findings and limits, study-wide: Presence/absence analyses treated sequencing depth as roughly uniform across donors. The authors later linked a missense DCLRE1C variant to TCR beta V- and J-gene trimming. For most TCR beta V segments, an earlier analysis put the productive rate at about 87% or about 30% of the time.

PCR amplification relied on 60 Vbeta primers (plus 13 Jbeta primers). The data were produced by immunoSEQ multiplex PCR, yet TCRdb's version contains in-frame clones alone and is incomplete. The profile shows about 140,000 clones, around 90% of them singletons. The CDR3 loop spans 18 amino acids. The V gene end was trimmed by 3 bases and the J gene end by 8 bases; junction bases not matched to a gene: 18. From germline, CDR1 is SGDLS and CDR2 YYNGEE. This clonotype originated in a woman aged 35 to 49 in good health and CMV-seronegative. The sample consisted of PBMCs. This chain connects TRBV9 to TRBJ2-2; 8 nucleotides line up with TRBD2. The DNA of the CDR3 is TGTGCCAGCAGCGGTCGTCTCGACCCGGGACTAGTAAGAGGGGAGCTGTTTTTT. Translated: CASSGRLDPGLVRGELFF.